Each of the 14 T cell receptor beta chains below was sequenced from the same sample in a study of glioma-infiltrating T cells. Using RNA template, CDR3s of TCR alpha and beta were amplified with iRepertoire arm-PCR. TCRdb itself ran the multiplex PCR reads through MiXCR, one entry per CDR3 protein. The sample yields under 150,000 distinct CDR3 sequences, under 30% seen once. Sequenced sample: glioma tissue, nonneoplastic brain tissue, or PBMCs (not recorded which). The receptors derive from a human donor with low-grade glioma or glioblastoma, undergoing nonglioma brain surgery, or in good health (not recorded which).

This clonotype occurred many times. The chain links TRBV27 to TRBJ1-2; the match to TRBD1 covers 10 bases. J gave up 6 bases and V 6 bases, and 7 bases lay outside the gene matches. This CDR3 comprises 14 residues. Germline CDR1 is MNHEY and CDR2 is SMNVEV (reference sequence). CDR3 loop: CASRRQGARDGYTF. In DNA form, the CDR3 reads TGTGCCAGCAGGAGACAGGGGGCAAGGGATGGCTACACCTTC.

The rearrangement links TRBV7-2 to TRBJ1-4; unclear D gene. The V end lost 1 base, the J end lost 5 bases, and 8 bases lay between the germline ends. There are 14 residues in the CDR3. CDR1 SGHTA and CDR2 FQGNSA come from the germline V gene. DNA of the CDR3: TGTGCCAGCAGCTTAGAAACGGGAAATGAAAAACTGTTTTTT. The encoded protein is CASSLETGNEKLFF.

The gene calls are TRBV20-1 and TRBJ1-2, with unresolved D. Trimming took off 5 bases at V and 5 bases at J, with 9 bases between the two ends. This CDR3 spans 11 amino acids. The germline V gene encodes CDR1 DFQATT and CDR2 SNEGSKA (reference sequence). This chain's CDR3 is CSAGVRYGYTF. In nucleotides, the CDR3 is TGCAGTGCTGGTGTCCGTTATGGCTACACCTTC.

This clonotype was picked up a small number of times. The chain has TRBV27 and TRBJ2-7; 11 nucleotides match TRBD2. With 3 bases clipped from V and 3 bases from J, the junction kept 4 bases outside the gene matches. The CDR3 is made up of 15 amino acids. The V gene's germline CDR1 is MNHEY and CDR2 SMNVEV (reference sequence). CDR3 coding DNA: TGTGCCAGCAGTTTGCGACTAGCGGGGATCTACGAGCAGTACGTC. Amino acid sequence: CASSLRLAGIYEQYV.

The chain combines TRBV7-9 with TRBJ2-2; 12 bases agree with TRBD1. The CDR3 spans 17 residues. V lost 7 bases, J lost 6 bases, and 12 bases stayed unmatched. Germline CDR1 is SEHNR and CDR2 is FQNEAQ (reference sequence). The CDR3 nucleotides read TGTGCCAGCAACCCCCTGGAGGGACAGGGGGCTCCCGGGGAGCTGTTTTTT. Residues: CASNPLEGQGAPGELFF.

The rearrangement links TRBV15 to TRBJ2-5; D is uncertain. The CDR3 extends over 12 amino acids. The ends were cut back, 0 bases at V and 9 bases at J, with 8 bases in the middle. The germline CDR1 and CDR2 sequences are LNHNV and YYDKDF (reference sequence). CDR3 residues: CATSRDLRAQYF. The CDR3 nucleotides are TGTGCCACCAGCAGAGATTTACGGGCCCAGTACTTC.

The CDR3 sequence is CASSPRTGDNSPLHF. The CDR3 DNA follows: TGTGCCAGTAGTCCAAGGACAGGGGACAATTCACCCCTCCACTTT. The gene calls are TRBV19 and TRBJ1-6, with 9 bases fitting TRBD1. This CDR3 has 15 amino acids. Germline V gene data show CDR1 as LNHDA and CDR2 as SQIVND (reference sequence). V lost 5 bases, J lost 7 bases, and 6 bases stayed unmatched.

This clonotype was counted only a few times. The gene calls are TRBV12-3 or TRBV12-4 and TRBJ2-1; 9 bases match TRBD2. The V and J ends lost 3 bases and 10 bases, in that order; junction bases with no gene match: 4. The CDR3 has 13 residues. Here the CDR3 reads CASSLGGRAEQFF. The CDR3 coding sequence is TGTGCCAGCAGTTTGGGCGGGAGGGCGGAGCAGTTCTTC.

The gene calls are TRBV10-3 and TRBJ2-1; 7 bases map to TRBD1. V lost 0 bases, J lost 7 bases, and 6 bases stayed unmatched. The CDR3 has 15 residues. Germline lookup yields CDR1 ENHRY and CDR2 SYGVKD. CDR3 coding DNA: TGTGCCATCAGTGAGTCGACCGGCAGGGGGAATGAGCAGTTCTTC. As protein: CAISESTGRGNEQFF.

This clonotype occurred a few times. The chain combines TRBV12-3 or TRBV12-4 with TRBJ2-5; 7 bases agree with TRBD2. The CDR3 sequence is 14 residues long. With V trimmed by 5 bases and J by 5 bases, 8 bases remained unmatched. CDR3 region: CASSLRGTGETQYF. CDR3 DNA sequence: TGTGCCAGCAGTCTGCGGGGGACCGGGGAGACCCAGTACTTC.

The chain uses TRBV7-6 and TRBJ2-5, with D tentatively TRBD2 (6 bases). V gave up 3 bases and J gave up 1 base, with 12 bases separating them. Germline lookup yields CDR1 SGHVS and CDR2 FNYEAQ. The CDR3 totals 15 residues. The CDR3 DNA reads TGTGCCAGCAGCTTGGTTCCCGGGAGCCAAGAGACCCAGTACTTC. Translation: CASSLVPGSQETQYF.

This clonotype was found many times. The J gene is TRBJ2-3, the V gene TRBV28, with 9 bases fitting TRBD2. Per germline, CDR1 MDHEN and CDR2 SYDVKM. The ends lost 5 bases at V and 3 bases at J; junction bases unmatched: 9. This CDR3 region has 16 residues. CDR3 DNA: TGTGCCAGCAGTGCGGGGGGGCATTTTGGAACAGATACGCAGTATTTT. Its translation is CASSAGGHFGTDTQYF.

The rearrangement joins TRBV10-3 to TRBJ2-5, with a weak D call TRBD1 (6 bases). Trimming removed 0 bases from V and 6 bases from J, with 11 bases in between. CDR3 length: 14 amino acids. CDR1 is ENHRY, CDR2 SYGVKD, per germline. The CDR3 reads CAISESTGPKTQYF. CDR3 DNA: TGTGCCATCAGTGAGTCCACAGGGCCCAAGACCCAGTACTTC.

This clonotype was picked up many times. The chain links TRBV2 to TRBJ2-3, with 9 bases fitting TRBD1. Germline assignment: CDR1 SNHLY and CDR2 FYNNEI. The ends lost 5 bases at V and 0 bases at J; junction bases unmatched: 3. The CDR3 covers 15 residues. The CDR3 nucleotides read TGTGCCAGCAGTCCACAGGGGGCTAGCACAGATACGCAGTATTTT. As protein: CASSPQGASTDTQYF. Based on the CDR3 plus reference TRBV2 and TRBJ2-3, the full variable domain is EPEVTQTPSHQVTQMGQEVILRCVPISNHLYFYWYRQILGQKVEFLVSFYNNEISEKSEIFDDQFSVERPDGSNFTLKIRSTKLEDSAMYFCASSPQGASTDTQYFGPGTRLTVL.